This TCR beta chain emerged from a study of blood T cell repertoires in COVID-19. Overall study context: Sites in the United States, Italy and Spain provided acute and convalescent COVID-19 samples. Sample material is recorded as cDNA or gDNA derived from T cells, B-cell-depleted T cells, or PBMCs.

Original handling: Reference gene primer amplification gave estimated nucleated cell counts. Some clones are missing from TCRdb's copy, which holds only in-frame ones; the method was immunoSEQ multiplex PCR. V, J and clone size are those of that table, while D and trimming were read from the DNA. The sample has 150,000 to 200,000 clones; approximately 85% are singletons. Germline lookup yields CDR1 MGHDK and CDR2 SYGVNS. This CDR3 comprises 15 residues. The V and J ends lost 3 bases and 5 bases respectively, with 13 bases between them. The TCR originated in a human donor with active or convalescent COVID-19. The donor label of this sample is uncertain. The chain combines TRBV25-1 with TRBJ1-4; D remains ambiguous. Sequencing input: peripheral blood. The CDR3 reads CASSDIAASNEKLFF. Written as DNA, the CDR3 is TGTGCCAGCAGTGATATCGCGGCTTCGAATGAAAAACTGTTTTTT.